This TCR beta chain was observed in a study of cytomegalovirus exposure and HLA in healthy donors. Study-wide results and caveats: Sequencing likely produced, as an artifact, a cluster of highly shared sequence variants. With high specificity and sensitivity, the classifier reportedly diagnosed cytomegalovirus status.

About this clone itself: Antigen: not known.

This CDR3 has 15 amino acids. The trim removed 3 bases at V and 7 bases at J, leaving 7 bases unmatched. The germline CDR1 and CDR2 sequences are MNHEY and SVGAGI. In the PCR, 60 Vbeta and 13 Jbeta primers were used. Produced via immunoSEQ multiplex PCR; TCRdb's table is partial and in-frame only. Its listing shows 120,000 to 150,000 clones. This receptor was taken from a man aged 40-50 years in good health and CMV-seronegative. The specimen sequenced was PBMCs. The rearrangement uses TRBV6-5 and TRBJ1-1, with TRBD1 matching over 11 bases. This CDR3 is CASSYLGTGGFEAFF. For the CDR3, the DNA is TGTGCCAGCAGTTATCTCGGGACAGGGGGTTTTGAAGCTTTCTTT.